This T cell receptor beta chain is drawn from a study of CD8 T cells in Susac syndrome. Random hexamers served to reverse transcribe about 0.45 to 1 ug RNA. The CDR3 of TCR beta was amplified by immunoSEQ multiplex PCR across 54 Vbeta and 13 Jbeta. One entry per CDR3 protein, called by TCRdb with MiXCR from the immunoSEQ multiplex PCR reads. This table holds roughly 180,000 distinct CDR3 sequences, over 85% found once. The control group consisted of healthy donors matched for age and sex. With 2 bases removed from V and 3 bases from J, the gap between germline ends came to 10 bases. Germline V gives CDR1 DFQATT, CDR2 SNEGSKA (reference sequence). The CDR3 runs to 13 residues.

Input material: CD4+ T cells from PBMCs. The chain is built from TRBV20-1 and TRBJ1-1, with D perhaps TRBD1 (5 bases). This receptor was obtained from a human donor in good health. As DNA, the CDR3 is TGCAGTGCTAGAAGGCAGGGTGACACTGAAGCTTTCTTT. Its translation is CSARRQGDTEAFF.